This TCR beta chain was observed in a study of a mutant IDH1 vaccine in newly diagnosed glioma. Study-level information: Vaccination was launched 4-6 weeks after radiotherapy alone, or with temozolomide cycles. Earlier therapy was either radiotherapy, temozolomide, or both, and most got both.

Time point defined: week 5, during vaccination. Topical imiquimod was applied with each vaccine dose, which held 300 ug of mutant IDH1 20-mer peptide. Only in-frame clones appear in the TCRdb table, and some are missing; sequencing was by immunoSEQ multiplex PCR. Seen here are tens of thousands of clones, 80% to 90% observed once, and the top ten hold around 1.5%. V was trimmed by 4 bases and J by 4 bases, leaving 17 bases between them. CDR1 SGHKS and CDR2 YYEKEE come from the germline V gene (reference sequence). This CDR3 has 15 amino acids. Of note for this clone: What it binds is not known.

The rearrangement joins TRBV5-5 to TRBJ1-1, with D unclear. The material sequenced was PBMCs, taken from a glioma patient whose treatment included an IDH1 peptide vaccine. The TCR was taken from a middle-aged man with glioma. The DNA of the CDR3 is TGTGCCAGCAGCAATGGGCACAGTTTGGGCACTGAAGCTTTCTTT. It specifies CASSNGHSLGTEAFF.